This record looks at one TCR beta chain sequence and its context. Its target is not known. The sample comes from a study of T cell responses to AZD1222 COVID-19 vaccine. Study overall: Some second doses came at about 4 weeks and others at about 12 weeks; these were pooled.

Clones were sequenced by immunoSEQ multiplex PCR, and TCRdb holds only the in-frame ones, with some missing. The sample lists more than 85,000 clones; over 80% were seen once. V was cut by 2 bases and J by 4 bases, with 11 bases left in between. There are 14 residues in the CDR3. The germline CDR1 and CDR2 sequences are LGHDT and YNNKEL (reference sequence). Whole-study findings and limits: CD4 TCRs linked to vaccination spanned spike, dominating at 160-218 and 743-854. The donor cohort was predominantly white British with a female majority, and clonal diversity may have been underestimated. A rise in Spike-specific TCR breadth and depth followed two AZD1222 doses.

The source is an adult in good health. The V call is TRBV3-1 (or the pseudogene TRBV3-2), the J call TRBJ1-1, with D uncertain. Sequenced material: peripheral blood, taken on day 0 of AZD1222 vaccination. This chain's CDR3 is CASSQREGGTEAFF. The CDR3 nucleotides read TGTGCCAGCAGCCAACGCGAGGGTGGCACTGAAGCTTTCTTT.